Presented here are 15 T cell receptor beta chains from one specimen sequenced in a study of T cells in Graves' hyperthyroidism and ophthalmopathy. Amplification yielded TCR beta CDR3 regions, with RNA transcripts as the source. The HTBI primer set served for first-round RT-PCR of the TCR CDR3. TCRdb redid the calling of the multiplex PCR reads with MiXCR, one entry per CDR3 protein. The table shows about 700,000 distinct CDR3 sequences, with 45% occurring only once. Material: peripheral blood or thyroid tissue (not recorded which). The receptors originated from an adult man with Graves' disease, either hyperthyroidism or ophthalmopathy (not recorded which).

The CDR3 coding sequence is TGTGCCAGCAGCCGGGGACCGGGGGATCCTCAGCATTTT. It translates to CASSRGPGDPQHF. The chain is built from TRBV9 and TRBJ1-5, with D possibly being TRBD1 (5 bases). The V gene lost 4 bases and the J gene lost 13 bases, with 18 bases spanning the gap. Germline-derived CDR1 and CDR2 are SGDLS and YYNGEE. The CDR3 consists of 13 residues.

This clonotype was counted only a few times. The rearrangement uses TRBV14 and TRBJ2-5; perhaps TRBD2 as D (6 bases). V shed 1 base and J shed 5 bases, with 14 bases lying between them. CDR1 and CDR2 from the germline V gene are SGHDN and FVKESK. The CDR3 consists of 15 residues. The CDR3 DNA reads TGTGCCAGCAGCCAAGGGGAACTAGCAGTCGAGACCCAGTACTTC. Protein product: CASSQGELAVETQYF.

About this clonotype: Since a much larger clone is just one base distant, this may be a read error. V and J are TRBV10-3 and TRBJ2-7; D is undetermined. The CDR3 is 15 amino acids. Germline values: CDR1 ENHRY, CDR2 SYGVKD. For the CDR3, the DNA is TGTGCCAGCAGTGAAGTCGGGTCGCAGTCGGACGAGCAGTACTTC. Translated: CASSEVGSQSDEQYF.

The chain uses TRBV11-2 and TRBJ1-4; 9 bases agree with TRBD1. The V and J ends lost 4 bases and 7 bases, in that order; junction bases with no gene match: 7. Germline V gives CDR1 SGHAT, CDR2 FQNNGV. This CDR3 is 15 amino acids long. The CDR3 region is CASSYGQGWGEKLFF. The CDR3 DNA reads TGTGCCAGCAGCTACGGACAGGGGTGGGGTGAAAAACTGTTTTTT.

This chain links TRBV15 with TRBJ2-6; the D gene could be TRBD1 or TRBD2 (6 bases each). The germline V gene has CDR1 LNHNV and CDR2 YYDKDF (reference sequence). V lost 2 bases and J lost 1, with 12 bases in between. The CDR3 has 17 residues. The CDR3 region is CATSRSTGRSGANVLTF. DNA of the CDR3: TGTGCCACCAGCAGAAGTACAGGGAGGTCTGGGGCCAACGTCCTGACTTTC.

This clonotype was counted ten times or more. The J gene is TRBJ2-7, the V gene TRBV2, with D possibly matching TRBD1 (6 bases). V gave up 6 bases and J gave up 2 bases, with 8 bases separating them. CDR1 and CDR2 (germline): SNHLY, FYNNEI. The CDR3 extends over 12 amino acids. CDR3 in DNA: TGTGCCAGCAGAGGACAGCCCTACGAGCAGTACTTC. It translates to CASRGQPYEQYF.

The V call is TRBV19, the J call TRBJ1-1; D not resolved. CDR1 is LNHDA, CDR2 SQIVND, per germline (reference sequence). Trimming removed 5 bases from V and 0 bases from J, with 13 bases in between. There are 15 residues in the CDR3. The CDR3 DNA follows: TGTGCCAGTAGTGGGAAAGGTGGGATGAACACTGAAGCTTTCTTT. This sequence encodes CASSGKGGMNTEAFF.

The table lists this clonotype with a count of one. The chain combines TRBV2 with TRBJ1-3; D is possibly TRBD1 (6 bases). The assigned J gene may be wrong: the sequence end matches TRBJ1-1 better. The CDR3 totals 17 residues. Per the germline V gene, CDR1 is SNHLY and CDR2 is FYNNEI. Here the CDR3 reads CASSVWGQGESNTEAFF. The DNA for the CDR3 is TGTGCCAGCAGTGTTTGGGGGCAGGGAGAGTCGAACACTGAAGCTTTCTTT.

The genes are TRBV7-2 and TRBJ2-7; the match to TRBD1 covers 7 bases. The CDR3 sequence is 15 residues long. The V and J ends lost 5 bases and 3 bases, in that order; junction bases with no gene match: 10. CDR1 is SGHTA and CDR2 is FQGNSA in the germline V gene. The CDR3 sequence: CASSHDRDSHYEQYF. CDR3 DNA: TGTGCCAGCAGCCATGATCGGGACAGCCACTACGAGCAGTACTTC.

In this sample, this clonotype turned up many times. The chain is built from TRBV29-1 and TRBJ1-2, with TRBD1 identical over 9 bases. The CDR3 is 14 amino acids. Germline assignment: CDR1 SQVTM and CDR2 ANQGSEA. J was trimmed by 8 bases and V by 7 bases; bases with no gene match: 14. The CDR3 reads CSARTGAWRGGYTF. CDR3 DNA sequence: TGCAGCGCTAGGACAGGGGCATGGCGGGGGGGCTACACCTTC.

The chain links TRBV24-1 to TRBJ1-5; 7 positions agree with TRBD1. Trimming cost V 4 bases and J 11 bases; bases outside gene matches: 19. Germline-derived CDR1 and CDR2 are KGHDR and SFDVKD. This CDR3 is 17 amino acids long. CDR3 coding DNA: TGTGCCACCAGTGACCCAGGGGGAGTGATGGCCGAAGAGACCCAGCATTTT. Residues: CATSDPGGVMAEETQHF.

The chain combines TRBV7-3 with TRBJ2-7, with D perhaps matching TRBD1 (6 bases). Germline loops: CDR1 SGHTA, CDR2 FQGTGA. V was shortened by 6 bases and J by 6 bases, with 15 bases between the two germline ends. CDR3 size: 13 residues. For the CDR3, the DNA is TGTGCCAGCAGTTTTGGGGGCTTTCTCGAGCAGTACTTC. Translated, it gives CASSFGGFLEQYF.

This clonotype has just a few counts. CDR3 sequence: CSALPGPYQETQYF. CDR3 in DNA: TGCAGTGCCCTACCGGGCCCTTACCAAGAGACCCAGTACTTC. V is TRBV20-1 and J is TRBJ2-5; D call uncertain. Germline V gives CDR1 DFQATT, CDR2 SNEGSKA (reference sequence). The CDR3 has 14 amino acids. Trimming took 6 bases from V and 0 from J, leaving 14 bases between them.

This chain connects TRBV7-2 to TRBJ2-7; 11 bases are shared with TRBD2. The CDR3 is 15 amino acids. Germline CDR1 is SGHTA and CDR2 is FQGNSA. Germline trimming cut 5 bases from V and 6 bases from J; bases unmatched to any gene: 9. Here the CDR3 reads CASSVSGGALTEQYF. DNA of the CDR3: TGTGCCAGCAGCGTTAGCGGGGGGGCCTTGACCGAGCAGTACTTC.

This clonotype was seen ten or more times. J is TRBJ1-4 and V is TRBV7-9; no definite D call. V was clipped by 3 bases and J by 6 bases, with 17 bases between them. Germline V gene sequence: CDR1 SEHNR, CDR2 FQNEAQ (reference sequence). The CDR3 totals 16 residues. The CDR3 DNA sequence: TGTGCCAGCAGCTTGGCCCCAGGCGGTGAGGATGAAAAACTGTTTTTT. Translation gives CASSLAPGGEDEKLFF.